Sequencing of this T cell receptor beta chain was carried out in a study of identical twins. TCRdb fed the 5' RACE reads into MiXCR, producing one record per CDR3 protein. The table includes 220,000 or so distinct CDR3 sequences, roughly 7% detected once. This CDR3 is built from 15 residues. The V end lost 1 base, the J end lost 0 bases, and 10 bases lay between the germline ends. Germline V gene data show CDR1 as ENHRY and CDR2 as SYGVKD. This clonotype was seen only a few times. These data were likewise used in another study, on yellow fever vaccine responses in identical twins.

This chain connects TRBV10-3 to TRBJ2-7, with D maybe TRBD2 (6 bases). Material for sequencing was memory (CD45RO+) T cells sorted from blood. The clonotype comes from a woman aged 18-30 years in good health. In DNA form, the CDR3 reads TGTGCCATCAGTGAGTATAGCGGCAGCTCCTACGAGCAGTACTTC. Protein product: CAISEYSGSSYEQYF.